A selection of T cell receptor beta chains follows, all from one sample in a study of cytomegalovirus exposure and HLA in healthy donors. Method: immunoSEQ multiplex PCR; TCRdb's copy keeps in-frame clones and lacks some. The sample lists about 130,000 clones, approximately 89% occurring once. Sequencing was carried out using PBMCs. The receptors come from a woman aged 18-35 years in good health and CMV-seronegative. Each CDR3 is given with its conserved first and last residue. D genes are given only for firm matches. For some rows the clone size is stated as once, few or many, or as a class when expanded; others skip it.

j_gene: TRBJ2-3; abundance: once; v_gene: TRBV28; d_gene: TRBD2; CDR3aa: CASSQRLAVSTDTQYF; CDR3nt: TGTGCCAGCAGTCAAAGACTAGCGGTTAGCACAGATACGCAGTATTTT
j_gene: TRBJ2-1; abundance: NA; v_gene: TRBV10-1; d_gene: TRBD1; CDR3aa: CASSPGTGGFNEQFF; CDR3nt: TGCGCCAGCAGTCCCGGGACAGGTGGGTTCAATGAGCAGTTCTTC
j_gene: TRBJ2-7; abundance: once; v_gene: TRBV15; d_gene: TRBD1; CDR3aa: CATSRARDSPYEQYF; CDR3nt: TGTGCCACCAGCAGAGCAAGGGACAGCCCCTACGAGCAGTACTTC
j_gene: TRBJ1-1; abundance: NA; v_gene: TRBV5-6; d_gene: TRBD1; CDR3aa: CASSSTGGGLNTEAFF; CDR3nt: TGTGCCAGCAGCTCGACAGGGGGCGGACTGAACACTGAAGCTTTCTTT
j_gene: TRBJ2-1; abundance: few; v_gene: TRBV7-9; d_gene: TRBD1; CDR3aa: CASIETGTYNEQFF; CDR3nt: TGTGCCAGCATCGAGACAGGGACCTACAATGAGCAGTTCTTC
j_gene: TRBJ1-5; abundance: NA; v_gene: TRBV7-9; d_gene: TRBD1; CDR3aa: CASETGTGPINQPQHF; CDR3nt: TGTGCCAGCGAAACGGGGACAGGCCCGATCAATCAGCCCCAGCATTTT
j_gene: TRBJ2-3; abundance: NA; v_gene: TRBV6-1; d_gene: NA; CDR3aa: CASSEEEGRPDTQYF; CDR3nt: TGTGCCAGCAGTGAAGAGGAGGGGCGGCCAGATACGCAGTATTTT
j_gene: TRBJ2-3; abundance: NA; v_gene: TRBV7-2; d_gene: TRBD2; CDR3aa: CASSLSVVAGGRDTQYF; CDR3nt: TGTGCCAGCAGCTTAAGCGTGGTAGCGGGGGGGAGAGATACGCAGTATTTT
j_gene: TRBJ2-3; abundance: NA; v_gene: TRBV2; d_gene: TRBD2; CDR3aa: CASSLERGGTDTQYF; CDR3nt: TGTGCCAGCAGTCTCGAGCGGGGGGGCACAGATACGCAGTATTTT
j_gene: TRBJ2-2; abundance: NA; v_gene: TRBV5-6; d_gene: NA; CDR3aa: CASSLAYYTGELFF; CDR3nt: TGTGCCAGCAGCTTGGCCTATTACACCGGGGAGCTGTTTTTT
j_gene: TRBJ2-3; abundance: NA; v_gene: TRBV28; d_gene: TRBD2; CDR3aa: CASSLAVAGPRAQYF; CDR3nt: TGTGCCAGCAGTCTAGCGGTAGCGGGACCCAGGGCGCAGTATTTT
j_gene: TRBJ2-2; abundance: NA; v_gene: TRBV27; d_gene: TRBD2; CDR3aa: CASSLASGGANTGELFF; CDR3nt: TGTGCCAGCAGCTTAGCCTCGGGGGGGGCGAACACCGGGGAGCTGTTTTTT
j_gene: TRBJ2-7; abundance: NA; v_gene: TRBV18; d_gene: TRBD2; CDR3aa: CASSPFEASGRASYEQYF; CDR3nt: TGTGCCAGCTCGCCCTTTGAGGCTAGCGGGAGGGCCTCCTACGAGCAGTACTTC